The present entry profiles one T cell receptor (beta chain) with its context. Its specificity is unknown. The V gene's germline CDR1 is SGHVS and CDR2 FQNEAQ. V gave up 0 bases and J gave up 0 bases, with 9 bases separating them. The CDR3 sequence is 15 residues long. The sample comes from a study of cytotoxic CD8 clonotypes in ibrutinib-treated CLL. The study's findings and limits: Clonality was higher at baseline than in age-matched healthy donors and tracked circulating CD8+ T-cell counts.

TCRdb's table, derived via immunoSEQ multiplex PCR, lists solely in-frame clones and lacks some. This sample has about 310,000 clones, with around four fifths found just once. Sequenced here: PBMCs, sampled before ibrutinib treatment. The TCR originated in a human donor with chronic lymphocytic leukemia. This chain links TRBV7-8 with TRBJ2-7; D is unclear. The CDR3 sequence is CASSLALTTSYEQYF. The CDR3 nucleotides are TGTGCCAGCAGCTTAGCTCTAACTACCTCCTACGAGCAGTACTTC.